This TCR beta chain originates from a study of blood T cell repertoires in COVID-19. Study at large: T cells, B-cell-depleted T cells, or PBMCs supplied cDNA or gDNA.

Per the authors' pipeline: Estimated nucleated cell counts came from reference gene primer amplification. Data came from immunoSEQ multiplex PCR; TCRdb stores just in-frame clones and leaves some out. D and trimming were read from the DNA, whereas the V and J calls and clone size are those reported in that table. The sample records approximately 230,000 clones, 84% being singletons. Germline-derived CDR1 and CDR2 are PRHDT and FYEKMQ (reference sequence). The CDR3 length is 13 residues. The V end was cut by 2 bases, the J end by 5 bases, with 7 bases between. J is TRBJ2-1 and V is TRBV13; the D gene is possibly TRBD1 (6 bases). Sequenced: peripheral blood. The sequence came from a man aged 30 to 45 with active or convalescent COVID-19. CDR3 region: CASSLRDNNEQFF. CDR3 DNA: TGTGCCAGCAGCTTACGGGACAACAATGAGCAGTTCTTC.